The 23 T cell receptor beta chains presented below share a single source sample, sequenced in a study of cytomegalovirus exposure and HLA in healthy donors. PCR amplification relied on 60 Vbeta primers (plus 13 Jbeta primers). The method was immunoSEQ multiplex PCR; TCRdb's version includes in-frame clones alone and lacks a portion of them. The table lists roughly 160,000 clones, roughly 80% of them singletons. The material sequenced was PBMCs. These receptors were collected from a man between 35 and 55 years old in good health and CMV-seronegative.

This chain connects TRBV27 to TRBJ1-2; the D is unclear. Between the trimmed V and J ends, which lost 7 bases and 4 bases, there was a span of 16 bases. CDR3 length: 14 residues. CDR1 and CDR2 (germline): MNHEY, SMNVEV (reference sequence). This CDR3 reads CASMSSSTSYGYTF. CDR3 bases: TGTGCCAGCATGTCCTCTTCGACAAGCTATGGCTACACCTTC.

This chain connects TRBV10-3 to TRBJ2-5; D is perhaps TRBD2 (5 bases). Germline loops: CDR1 ENHRY, CDR2 SYGVKD. V was clipped by 0 bases and J by 8 bases, with 10 bases between them. This CDR3 region has 13 residues. The CDR3, as DNA: TGTGCCATCAGTGAGTCCCTAGAGGGAACCCAGTACTTC. Its protein is CAISESLEGTQYF.

The chain employs TRBV11-2 and TRBJ2-5; a weak D match, TRBD2 (5 bases). Germline-derived CDR1 and CDR2 are SGHAT and FQNNGV. Trimming left V 4 bases short and J 1 base short, with 10 bases between. The CDR3 contains 14 residues. The CDR3 nucleotides are TGTGCCAGCAGCTACCAGCGGCCCCAAGAGACCCAGTACTTC. Translating it yields CASSYQRPQETQYF.

This chain connects TRBV19 to TRBJ2-7, with 9 bases fitting TRBD1. In germline, CDR1 is LNHDA, CDR2 SQIVND (reference sequence). This CDR3 comprises 15 residues. Trimming cost V 7 bases and J 1 base; bases outside gene matches: 8. The CDR3 region has the DNA TGTGCCAGTAACACACGGACAGGGGAGTCCTACGAGCAGTACTTC. The encoded protein is CASNTRTGESYEQYF.

Note on this clone: The junction departs from germline at one end; a sequencing error may be responsible. The rearrangement uses TRBV6-5 and TRBJ2-7; 8 bases align to TRBD2. The CDR3 has 14 residues. Germline V CDR1 and CDR2: MNHEY, SVGAGI. CDR3 bases: TGTGCCGGCAGTGTCGGGACTAGTTCCTACGAGCAGTACTTC. This codes for CAGSVGTSSYEQYF.

The chain joins TRBV19 to TRBJ1-2; 10 bases align to TRBD1. Trimming removed 10 bases from V and 5 bases from J; junction bases left unmatched: 10. CDR1 and CDR2 from the germline V gene are LNHDA and SQIVND (reference sequence). This CDR3 is 14 amino acids long. This CDR3 reads CATTPGQGFYGYTF. CDR3 coding DNA: TGTGCCACCACACCGGGACAGGGGTTTTATGGCTACACCTTC.

Note on this clone: The junction does not match germline at one end; this may be a read error. The rearrangement uses TRBV7-9 and TRBJ2-7; tentative D call: TRBD1 (5 bases). Germline CDR1 SEHNR, CDR2 FQNEAQ (reference sequence). This CDR3 region has 12 residues. CDR3 coding DNA: TGTTCCAGCAGCTTATGGCAGGGCGGGCAGTACTTC. Amino acid sequence: CSSSLWQGGQYF.

The chain couples TRBV7-9 to TRBJ2-4; 8 bases match TRBD2. Looked up from germline, CDR1 is SEHNR and CDR2 is FQNEAQ (reference sequence). Losses at the gene ends were 5 bases for V and 8 bases for J; bases not matched to a gene: 11. The CDR3 runs to 15 residues. The CDR3 nucleotides are TGTGCCAGCAGCCTTATAGTCCCGGGGGGGTACATTCAGTACTTC. Amino acid sequence: CASSLIVPGGYIQYF.

This clone was seen a handful of times. Here the CDR3 DNA reads TGTGCCAGCAGCGTGGGAGTAGCTGGGGCCAACGTCCTGACTTTC. Its protein product is CASSVGVAGANVLTF. V gene TRBV9 combines with J gene TRBJ2-6, with a tentative D call TRBD2 (5 bases). The germline gives CDR1 SGDLS, CDR2 YYNGEE. Between the trimmed V and J ends, which lost 2 bases and 2 bases, there was a span of 8 bases. The CDR3 has 15 residues.

The V and J genes are TRBV27 and TRBJ2-7, with TRBD1 matching over 8 bases. V lost 10 bases, J lost 5 bases, and 13 bases stayed unmatched. This CDR3 spans 14 amino acids. In germline, CDR1 is MNHEY, CDR2 SMNVEV (reference sequence). The CDR3 protein is CATKKGQGANEQYF. Here the CDR3 DNA reads TGTGCCACCAAAAAGGGGCAGGGGGCCAACGAGCAGTACTTC.

This clone came up a few times. The chain has TRBV13 and TRBJ2-2, with TRBD2 matching over 15 bases. The CDR3 is 19 residues long. Germline assignment: CDR1 PRHDT and CDR2 FYEKMQ (reference sequence). With 4 bases clipped from V and 0 bases from J, the junction kept 6 bases outside the gene matches. The CDR3 region has the DNA TGTGCCAGCAGCTCCAAAGGGACTAGCGGGGGGTCGAACACCGGGGAGCTGTTTTTT. This sequence encodes CASSSKGTSGGSNTGELFF.

The genes are TRBV5-1 and TRBJ1-2; 10 bases are a match to TRBD1. The CDR3 extends over 15 amino acids. CDR1 is SGHRS, CDR2 YFSETQ, per germline. J gave up 4 bases and V 0 bases, and 3 bases lay outside the gene matches. CDR3 sequence reads: CASSLEGQGFYGYTF. Here the CDR3 DNA reads TGCGCCAGCAGCTTGGAGGGACAGGGGTTCTATGGCTACACCTTC.

This clone came up once. The V gene is TRBV7-8, the J gene TRBJ2-2, with TRBD1 as a possible D gene (5 bases). Between the trimmed V and J ends, which lost 6 bases and 1 base, there was a span of 9 bases. The CDR3 runs 14 residues. Germline assignment: CDR1 SGHVS and CDR2 FQNEAQ. The CDR3 spells CASRLRGNTGELFF. The CDR3 coding sequence is TGTGCCAGCAGGTTAAGGGGGAACACCGGGGAGCTGTTTTTT.

This clone was seen just once. The V and J genes are TRBV5-5 and TRBJ2-7; no firm D call. The CDR3 sequence is 15 residues long. Germline-derived CDR1 and CDR2 are SGHKS and YYEKEE (reference sequence). Trimming stripped 0 bases from V and 0 bases from J, with 10 bases between. The CDR3 region has the DNA TGTGCCAGCAGCTTGGGTCGCCTGAGCTCCTACGAGCAGTACTTC. This encodes CASSLGRLSSYEQYF.

This chain uses TRBV5-6 with TRBJ2-5, with a weak D call TRBD2 (7 bases). Germline lookup yields CDR1 SGHDT and CDR2 YYEEEE. With 2 bases removed from V and 5 bases from J, the gap between germline ends came to 13 bases. This CDR3 spans 14 amino acids. CDR3 residues: CASSFTGRGETQYF. The CDR3 DNA reads as TGTGCCAGCAGCTTCACAGGGAGGGGGGAGACCCAGTACTTC.

This rearrangement joins TRBV27 to TRBJ2-2, with D possibly TRBD2 on 5 matching bases. Per germline, CDR1 MNHEY and CDR2 SMNVEV (reference sequence). CDR3 length equals 14 residues. V was trimmed by 4 bases and J by 1 base, leaving 7 bases between them. The CDR3 DNA sequence: TGTGCCAGCAGTTACCGGGAGAACACCGGGGAGCTGTTTTTT. Protein sequence: CASSYRENTGELFF.

The count of this clone is one. The chain uses TRBV19 and TRBJ1-1; possibly TRBD1 for D (5 bases). The ends were cut back, 6 bases at V and 0 bases at J, with 11 bases in the middle. Germline V CDR1 and CDR2: LNHDA, SQIVND (reference sequence). CDR3 size: 14 residues. CDR3 DNA: TGTGCCAGTAGGGGGCCGGAGCTGAACACTGAAGCTTTCTTT. Translating gives CASRGPELNTEAFF.

The chain carries TRBV18 and TRBJ2-7; 9 bases agree with TRBD1. CDR1 is KGHSH, CDR2 LQKENI, per germline. The CDR3 is 16 residues long. V was clipped by 1 base and J by 5 bases; unmatched bases: 9. CDR3 bases: TGTGCCAGCTCACCACGGGACAGGGTAGTCGAGAACGAGCAGTACTTC. Residues: CASSPRDRVVENEQYF.

V is TRBV2 and J is TRBJ2-1; D perhaps matches TRBD2 (7 bases). V lost 7 bases and J 2 bases, leaving 27 bases between the germline ends. In germline, CDR1 is SNHLY, CDR2 FYNNEI. CDR3 length: 19 amino acids. CDR3 sequence: CASTGDGYGVGGAYNEQFF. As DNA, the CDR3 is TGTGCCAGCACAGGGGATGGCTATGGGGTGGGGGGGGCCTACAATGAGCAGTTCTTC.

The chain recombines TRBV18 with TRBJ1-3, with D possibly matching TRBD1 (6 bases). Germline values: CDR1 KGHSH, CDR2 LQKENI. The CDR3 is made up of 16 amino acids. The V and J ends lost 4 bases and 0 bases respectively, with 13 bases between them. The CDR3 loop is CASSQGQPSSGNTIYF. CDR3 nucleotide sequence: TGTGCCAGCTCACAAGGACAGCCCAGCTCTGGAAACACCATATATTTT.

This clone came up a few times. V and J are TRBV5-1 and TRBJ2-1, with D possibly matching TRBD2 (6 bases). Between the trimmed V and J ends, which lost 2 bases and 3 bases, there was a span of 15 bases. The CDR3 contains 16 residues. Per germline, CDR1 SGHRS and CDR2 YFSETQ. The CDR3 is CASSFSPPGLYNEQFF. The CDR3 DNA reads as TGCGCCAGCAGCTTTTCACCACCGGGACTCTACAATGAGCAGTTCTTC.

This sequence joins TRBV2 and TRBJ1-1, with 9 bases identical to TRBD1. V was pared by 1 base and J by 4 bases, with 4 bases of the junction left unmatched. The CDR3 has 15 amino acids. CDR1 and CDR2 from the germline V gene are SNHLY and FYNNEI. The CDR3 bases are TGTGCCAGCAGTGAAGGTGGGACAGGGTCCACTGAAGCTTTCTTT. The encoded protein is CASSEGGTGSTEAFF.

This clone was detected once. The V and J genes are TRBV2 and TRBJ2-7, with 9 bases aligning to TRBD2. Germline V gene data show CDR1 as SNHLY and CDR2 as FYNNEI. This CDR3 is 11 amino acids long. Trimming at V came to 9 bases and at J to 4 bases, leaving 1 base not matched to a gene. The CDR3 protein is CARSGGYEQYF. Written as DNA, the CDR3 is TGTGCCAGAAGCGGGGGGTACGAGCAGTACTTC.